The clone carrying this T cell receptor (beta chain) was seen a single time. The data were obtained in a study of blood T cell repertoires in COVID-19. Study information: T cells, B-cell-depleted T cells, or PBMCs supplied cDNA or gDNA.

As handled by the study authors: The authors estimated nucleated cell counts from reference gene primer amplification. The protocol was immunoSEQ multiplex PCR, while the TCRdb copy is restricted to in-frame clones and leaves out a portion. That table is the source of V, J and clone size, and D and trimming were worked out from the DNA. In the table there are fewer than 250,000 clones, approximately 82% of which are singletons. CDR3 length: 20 amino acids. Sequencing was done on a sample of peripheral blood. This chain links TRBV21-1 with TRBJ2-1; TRBD2 is the table's D call and was not checked against the DNA. TRBV21-1 is a listed pseudogene. The receptor's source is a woman aged 40 to 50 with acute or convalescent COVID-19. This chain's CDR3 is CASSKVRGLAGDSSYNEQFF. The CDR3 DNA sequence: TGTGCCAGCAGCAAAGTCAGGGGACTAGCGGGAGACAGCTCCTACAATGAGCAGTTCTTC.